This T cell receptor (beta chain) was captured in a study of T-cell reconstitution after alpha-beta-depleted transplantation in children listed by TCRdb under 2016. Study-level background: T-cell immune reconstitution after TCRalphabeta/CD19-depleted allogeneic hematopoietic cell transplantation in children was quantitatively tracked in the study by means of TCR repertoire profiling.

Libraries were prepared through PCR. Sequencing relied on an Illumina HiSeq 2500. Molecular barcoding was employed in the preparation of TCR libraries, with unique molecular identifiers being used to normalize TCRbeta repertoire quantification. In TCRdb, the public reads were trimmed at Q25 with fastp and aligned with MiXCR, with productive beta chains retained. Rows with a matching CDR3 protein are joined into one entry that keeps the most common DNA and genes. The sample data list 330,000 or so distinct CDR3 sequences, and 10% of these were observed just once. The ten most abundant clones make up less than 2.5% of the sample. Taken from cysteine to phenylalanine, the CDR3 has 18 residues. The sequence is cut down to CDR3 DNA, 54 bases in frame from base 1. Trimming takes 6 bases off V and 2 bases off J; junction bases not matched to a gene: 14. Details on this clonotype: Its antigen target is currently unknown. No much larger clone exists at a distance of one base, and base qualities are not known.

The V and J genes are TRBV12-3 or TRBV12-4 and TRBJ2-7; a stretch of 12 junction bases matches TRBD1. This specimen was PBMCs from the stem cell graft donor, taken from the stem cell graft. This receptor was identified in a human donor who donated a stem cell graft to a child with acute lymphoblastic leukemia. The CDR3 reads as follows: CASSHDRGQGAFPYEQYF. The nucleotide sequence is TGTGCCAGCAGCCACGATCGGGGACAGGGGGCATTTCCCTACGAGCAGTACTTC.